A single sample is the source of the 8 T cell receptor beta chains below, sequenced in a study of CD8 T cells in ankylosing spondylitis. Study-level findings and limits: Eight or nine highly homologous variants made up a TCR beta motif that seemed to typify ankylosing spondylitis blood.

These TCRs are of unknown antigen specificity. TCRdb analysed the 5' RACE reads with MiXCR anew, one entry per CDR3 protein. The sample carries roughly 670,000 distinct CDR3 sequences, 15% to 20% recorded once. Sequenced sample: blood, either unsorted or a sorted T cell fraction (not recorded which). Receptors were obtained from a male donor with ankylosing spondylitis.

Turning to this clonotype: Compared with germline, one end of the junction differs, possibly owing to a read error. This chain uses TRBV12-3 or TRBV12-4 with TRBJ1-2; D might be TRBD1 (6 bases). This CDR3 contains 15 residues. The CDR3 spells CASSLGQPSNYGYTF. The CDR3 coding sequence is TGTGCCAGCAGCTTAGGACAGCCCTCTAACTATGGCTACACCTTC.

This clonotype has more than one count but fewer than ten. The rearrangement uses TRBV7-2 and TRBJ1-1, with 7 bases fitting TRBD1. Germline-derived CDR1 and CDR2 are SGHTA and FQGNSA. This CDR3 is built from 15 residues. V was pared by 4 bases and J by 2 bases, with 7 bases of the junction left unmatched. CDR3 sequence reads: CASSYRGPLNTEAFF. In nucleotides, the CDR3 is TGTGCCAGCAGCTACAGGGGCCCCCTTAACACTGAAGCTTTCTTT.

The chain uses TRBV19 and TRBJ1-1, with a weak D call TRBD1 (5 bases). Trimming cost V 4 bases and J 4 bases, with 16 bases left between them. The CDR3 is 15 residues long. CDR1 LNHDA and CDR2 SQIVND come from the germline V gene (reference sequence). CDR3 in amino acids: CASSTSTGRGTEAFF. The CDR3 nucleotides read TGTGCCAGTAGTACGTCGACGGGGAGGGGCACTGAAGCTTTCTTT.

This clonotype was recorded a few times. The V and J genes are TRBV20-1 and TRBJ2-4; D is tentatively TRBD1 or TRBD2 (5 bases each). The germline CDR1 and CDR2 sequences are DFQATT and SNEGSKA (reference sequence). The ends were cut back, 0 bases at V and 5 bases at J, with 8 bases in the middle. The CDR3 contains 13 residues. CDR3 nucleotides: TGCAGTGCTAGAGATGTGGGGGAAAACATTCAGTACTTC. As protein: CSARDVGENIQYF.

This clonotype was seen only a few times. The CDR3 bases are TGTGCCAGCGCAGGGGGCCCCCAAGAGACCCAGTACTTC. Translating gives CASAGGPQETQYF. V usage is TRBV7-3 and J usage is TRBJ2-5; 8 bases fit TRBD1. CDR1 SGHTA and CDR2 FQGTGA come from the germline V gene. The V and J ends lost 8 bases and 1 base, in that order; junction bases with no gene match: 3. This CDR3 comprises 13 residues.

This clonotype has a single count. This sequence joins TRBV5-1 and TRBJ2-7, with 11 bases aligning to TRBD2. Germline V gene data show CDR1 as SGHRS and CDR2 as YFSETQ. V was clipped by 3 bases and J by 2 bases; unmatched bases: 7. This CDR3 has 16 amino acids. The CDR3 loop reads CASSSSTSGITYEQYF. The CDR3 nucleotides are TGCGCCAGCAGCTCATCGACTAGCGGGATTACCTACGAGCAGTACTTC.

This clonotype was observed a handful of times. V usage is TRBV12-3 or TRBV12-4 and J usage is TRBJ2-7, with 10 bases identical to TRBD1. The V segment lost 5 bases and the J segment 3 bases; nucleotides outside the gene matches: 7. The CDR3 covers 15 residues. The CDR3 coding sequence is TGTGCCAGCAGTCCGACCGGGACAGGGGACTACGAGCAGTACTTC. Protein sequence: CASSPTGTGDYEQYF.

This clonotype was seen a handful of times. The genes are TRBV4-2 and TRBJ2-1, with no clear D. The CDR3 length is 15 residues. The V and J ends lost 4 bases and 7 bases respectively, with 17 bases between them. The germline CDR1 and CDR2 sequences are LGHNA and YNFKEQ. Written as DNA, the CDR3 is TGTGCCAGCAGCCCCCTCTACGAGGTTGGGAATGAGCAGTTCTTC. It is translated as CASSPLYEVGNEQFF.